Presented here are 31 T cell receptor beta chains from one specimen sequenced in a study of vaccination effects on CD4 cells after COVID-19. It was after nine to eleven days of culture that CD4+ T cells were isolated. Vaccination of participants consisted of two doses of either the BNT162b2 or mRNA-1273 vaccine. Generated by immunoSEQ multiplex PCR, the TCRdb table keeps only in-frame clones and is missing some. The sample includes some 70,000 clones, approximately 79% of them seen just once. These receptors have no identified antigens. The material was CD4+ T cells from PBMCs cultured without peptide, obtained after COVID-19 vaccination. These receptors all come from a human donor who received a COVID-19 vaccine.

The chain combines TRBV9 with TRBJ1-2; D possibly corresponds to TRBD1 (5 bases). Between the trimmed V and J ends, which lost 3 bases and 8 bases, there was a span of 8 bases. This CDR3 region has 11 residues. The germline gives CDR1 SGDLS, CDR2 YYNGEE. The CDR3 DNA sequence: TGTGCCAGCAGCGGCTCAGGGGGCTACACCTTC. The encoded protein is CASSGSGGYTF.

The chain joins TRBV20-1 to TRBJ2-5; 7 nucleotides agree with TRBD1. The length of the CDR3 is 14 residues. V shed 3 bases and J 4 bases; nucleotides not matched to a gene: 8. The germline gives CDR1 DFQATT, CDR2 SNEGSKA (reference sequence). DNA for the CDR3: TGCAGTGCTAGTGGAGAGGGGGCTCGAGAGACCCAGTACTTC. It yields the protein CSASGEGARETQYF.

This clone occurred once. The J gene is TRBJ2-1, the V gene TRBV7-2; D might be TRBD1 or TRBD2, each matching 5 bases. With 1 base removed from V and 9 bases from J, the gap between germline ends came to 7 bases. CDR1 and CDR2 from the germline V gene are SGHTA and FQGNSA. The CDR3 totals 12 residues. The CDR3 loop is CASSLEGTEQFF. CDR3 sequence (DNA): TGTGCCAGCAGCTTAGAGGGGACTGAGCAGTTCTTC.

The CDR3 here is CASSPRRAAGSHTDTQYF. In DNA form, the CDR3 reads TGTGCCAGCAGCCCCCGGAGGGCAGCCGGGTCCCACACAGATACGCAGTATTTT. The rearrangement uses TRBV7-9 and TRBJ2-3; D may be TRBD2 (6 bases). Trimming took off 5 bases at V and 2 bases at J, with 23 bases between the two ends. The CDR3 length is 18 residues. Germline V lookup: CDR1 SEHNR, CDR2 FQNEAQ (reference sequence).

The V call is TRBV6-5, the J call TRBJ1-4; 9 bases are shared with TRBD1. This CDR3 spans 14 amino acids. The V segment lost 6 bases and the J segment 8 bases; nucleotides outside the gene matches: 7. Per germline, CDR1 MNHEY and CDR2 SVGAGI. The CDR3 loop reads CASRMGTGNEKLFF. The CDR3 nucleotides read TGTGCCAGCAGGATGGGGACAGGGAACGAAAAACTGTTTTTT.

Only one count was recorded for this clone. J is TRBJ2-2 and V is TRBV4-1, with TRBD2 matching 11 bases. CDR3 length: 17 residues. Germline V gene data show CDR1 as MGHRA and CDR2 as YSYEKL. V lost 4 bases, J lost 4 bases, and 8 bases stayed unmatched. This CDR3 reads CASSRLPSGGPTGELFF. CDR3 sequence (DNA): TGCGCCAGCAGCCGACTTCCTAGCGGGGGGCCCACCGGGGAGCTGTTTTTT.

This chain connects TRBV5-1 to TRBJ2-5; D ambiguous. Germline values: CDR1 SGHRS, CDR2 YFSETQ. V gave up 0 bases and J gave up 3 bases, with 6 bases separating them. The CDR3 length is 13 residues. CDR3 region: CASSLVREETQYF. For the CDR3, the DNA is TGCGCCAGCAGCTTGGTCCGAGAAGAGACCCAGTACTTC.

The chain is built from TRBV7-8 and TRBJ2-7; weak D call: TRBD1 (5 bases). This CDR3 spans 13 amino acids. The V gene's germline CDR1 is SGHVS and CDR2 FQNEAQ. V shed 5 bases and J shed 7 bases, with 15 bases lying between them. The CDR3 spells CASSLFQGLEQYV. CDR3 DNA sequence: TGTGCCAGCAGCCTTTTTCAGGGCCTTGAGCAGTACGTC.

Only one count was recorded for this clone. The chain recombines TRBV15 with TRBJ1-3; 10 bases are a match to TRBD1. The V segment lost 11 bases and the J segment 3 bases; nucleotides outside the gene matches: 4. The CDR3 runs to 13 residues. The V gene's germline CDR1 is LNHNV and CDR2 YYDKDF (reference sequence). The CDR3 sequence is CAADRGDGNTIYF. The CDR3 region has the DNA TGTGCCGCGGACAGGGGGGATGGAAACACCATATATTTT.

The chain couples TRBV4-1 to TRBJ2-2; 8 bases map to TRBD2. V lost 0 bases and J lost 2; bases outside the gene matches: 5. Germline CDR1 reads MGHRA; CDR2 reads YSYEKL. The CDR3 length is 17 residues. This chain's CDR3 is CASSQDHGGANTGELFF. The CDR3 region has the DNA TGCGCCAGCAGCCAAGATCACGGGGGGGCCAACACCGGGGAGCTGTTTTTT.

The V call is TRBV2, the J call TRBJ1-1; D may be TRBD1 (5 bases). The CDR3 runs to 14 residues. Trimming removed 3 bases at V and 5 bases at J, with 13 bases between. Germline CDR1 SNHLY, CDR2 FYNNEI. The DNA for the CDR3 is TGTGCCAGCAGTGATGCGGGGGGGAGAACTGAAGCTTTCTTT. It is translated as CASSDAGGRTEAFF. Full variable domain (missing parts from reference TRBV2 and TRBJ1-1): EPEVTQTPSHQVTQMGQEVILRCVPISNHLYFYWYRQILGQKVEFLVSFYNNEISEKSEIFDDQFSVERPDGSNFTLKIRSTKLEDSAMYFCASSDAGGRTEAFFGQGTRLTVV.

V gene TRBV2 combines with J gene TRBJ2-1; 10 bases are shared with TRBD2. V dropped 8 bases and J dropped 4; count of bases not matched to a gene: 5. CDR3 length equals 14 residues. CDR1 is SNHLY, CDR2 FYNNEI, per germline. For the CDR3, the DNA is TGTGCCAGCGAACTAGCGGGGCCTTACAATGAGCAGTTCTTC. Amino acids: CASELAGPYNEQFF.

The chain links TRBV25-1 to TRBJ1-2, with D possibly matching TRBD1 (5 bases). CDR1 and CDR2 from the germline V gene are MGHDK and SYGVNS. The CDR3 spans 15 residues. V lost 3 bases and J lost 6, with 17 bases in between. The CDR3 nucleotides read TGTGCCAGCAGTGATTGGGACCGTCTAGGAAATGGCTACACCTTC. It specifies CASSDWDRLGNGYTF.

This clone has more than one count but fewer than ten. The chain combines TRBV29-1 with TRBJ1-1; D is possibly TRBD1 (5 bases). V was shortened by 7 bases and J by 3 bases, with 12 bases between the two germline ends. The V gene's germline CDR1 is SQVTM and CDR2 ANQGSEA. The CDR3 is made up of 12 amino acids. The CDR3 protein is CSADGGDTEAFF. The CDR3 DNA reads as TGCAGCGCAGACGGAGGGGACACTGAAGCTTTCTTT. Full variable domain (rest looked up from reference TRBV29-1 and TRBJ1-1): SAVISQKPSRDICQRGTSLTIQCQVDSQVTMMFWYRQQPGQSLTLIATANQGSEATYESGFVIDKFPISRPNLTFSTLTVSNMSPEDSSIYLCSADGGDTEAFFGQGTRLTVV.

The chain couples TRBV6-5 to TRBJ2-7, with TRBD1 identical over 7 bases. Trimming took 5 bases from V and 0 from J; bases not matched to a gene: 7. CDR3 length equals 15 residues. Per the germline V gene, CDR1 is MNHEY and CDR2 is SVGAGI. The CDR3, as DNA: TGTGCCAGCAGTAAACGACAGGGCAGCTCCTACGAGCAGTACGTC. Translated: CASSKRQGSSYEQYV.

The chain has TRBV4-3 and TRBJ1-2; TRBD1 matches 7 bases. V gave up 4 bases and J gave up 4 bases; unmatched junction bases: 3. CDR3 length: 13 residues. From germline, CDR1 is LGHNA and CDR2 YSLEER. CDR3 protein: CASSPDRAYGYTF. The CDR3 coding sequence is TGCGCCAGCAGCCCTGACAGGGCCTATGGCTACACCTTC.

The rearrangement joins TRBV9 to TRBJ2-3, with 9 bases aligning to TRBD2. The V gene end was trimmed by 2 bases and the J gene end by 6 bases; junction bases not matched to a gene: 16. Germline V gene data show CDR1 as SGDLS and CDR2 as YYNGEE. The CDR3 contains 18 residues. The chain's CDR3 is CASSVGVMRGGSSDTQYF. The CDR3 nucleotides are TGTGCCAGCAGCGTGGGGGTGATGCGGGGGGGCTCTAGCGATACGCAGTATTTT.

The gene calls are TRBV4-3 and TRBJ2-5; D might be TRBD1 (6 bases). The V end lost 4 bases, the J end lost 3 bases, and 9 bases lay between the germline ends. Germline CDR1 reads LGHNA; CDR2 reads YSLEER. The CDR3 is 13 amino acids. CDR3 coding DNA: TGCGCCAGCAGCCGACAGGTTGAAGAGACCCAGTACTTC. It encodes CASSRQVEETQYF.

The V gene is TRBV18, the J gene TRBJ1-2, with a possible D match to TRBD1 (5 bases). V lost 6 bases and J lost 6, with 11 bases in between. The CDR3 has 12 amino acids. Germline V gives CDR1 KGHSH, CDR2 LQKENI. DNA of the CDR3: TGTGCCAGCTCCCCGCGGGGGGATGGCTACACCTTC. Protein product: CASSPRGDGYTF.

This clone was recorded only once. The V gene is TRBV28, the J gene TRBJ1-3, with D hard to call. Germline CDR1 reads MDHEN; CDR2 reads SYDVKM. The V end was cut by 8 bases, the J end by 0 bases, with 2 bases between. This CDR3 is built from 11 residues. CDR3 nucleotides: TGTGCCAGCGTCTCTGGAAACACCATATATTTT. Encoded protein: CASVSGNTIYF. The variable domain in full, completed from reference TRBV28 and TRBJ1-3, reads DVKVTQSSRYLVKRTGEKVFLECVQDMDHENMFWYRQDPGLGLRLIYFSYDVKMKEKGDIPEGYSVSREKKERFSLILESASTNQTSMYLCASVSGNTIYFGEGSWLTVV.

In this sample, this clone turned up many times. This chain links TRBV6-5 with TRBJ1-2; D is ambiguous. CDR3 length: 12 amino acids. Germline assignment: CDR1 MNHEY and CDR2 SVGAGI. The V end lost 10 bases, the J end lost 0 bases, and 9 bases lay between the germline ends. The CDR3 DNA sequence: TGTGCCACCCGTCAGACTAACTATGGCTACACCTTC. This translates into CATRQTNYGYTF.

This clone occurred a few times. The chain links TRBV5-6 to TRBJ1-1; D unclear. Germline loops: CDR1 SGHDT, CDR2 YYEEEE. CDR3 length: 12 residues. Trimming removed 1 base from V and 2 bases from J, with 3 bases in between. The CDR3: CASSLINTEAFF. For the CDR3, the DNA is TGTGCCAGCAGCTTGATCAACACTGAAGCTTTCTTT.

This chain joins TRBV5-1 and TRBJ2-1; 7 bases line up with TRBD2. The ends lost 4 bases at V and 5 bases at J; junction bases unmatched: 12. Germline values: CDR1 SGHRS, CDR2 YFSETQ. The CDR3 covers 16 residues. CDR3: CASSLALGGSNNEQFF. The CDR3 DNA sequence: TGCGCCAGCAGCCTCGCCCTGGGAGGGTCCAACAATGAGCAGTTCTTC. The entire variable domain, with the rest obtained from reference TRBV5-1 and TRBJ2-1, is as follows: KAGVTQTPRYLIKTRGQQVTLSCSPISGHRSVSWYQQTPGQGLQFLFEYFSETQRNKGNFPGRFSGRQFSNSRSEMNVSTLELGDSALYLCASSLALGGSNNEQFFGPGTRLTVL.

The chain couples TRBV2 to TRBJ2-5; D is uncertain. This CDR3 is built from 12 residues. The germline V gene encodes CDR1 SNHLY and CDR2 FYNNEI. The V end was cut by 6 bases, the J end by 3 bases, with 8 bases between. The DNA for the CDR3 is TGTGCCAGCAGCGTGCCAGAAGAGACCCAGTACTTC. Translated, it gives CASSVPEETQYF.

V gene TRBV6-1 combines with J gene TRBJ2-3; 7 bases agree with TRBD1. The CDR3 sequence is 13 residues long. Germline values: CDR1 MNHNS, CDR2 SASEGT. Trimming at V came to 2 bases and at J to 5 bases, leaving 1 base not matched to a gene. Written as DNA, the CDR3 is TGTGCCAGCAGTGAACAGGGGGAAGATACGCAGTATTTT. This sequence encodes CASSEQGEDTQYF.

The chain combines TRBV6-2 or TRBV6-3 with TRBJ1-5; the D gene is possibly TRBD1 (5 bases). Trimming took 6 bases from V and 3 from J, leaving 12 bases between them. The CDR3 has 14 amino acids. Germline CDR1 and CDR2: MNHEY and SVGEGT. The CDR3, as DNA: TGTGCCAGCAGCAAACCGGGGGACAATCAGCCCCAGCATTTT. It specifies CASSKPGDNQPQHF.

The DNA for the CDR3 is TGCAGCGTCCGGTCGGTGACGAACACCGGGGAGCTGTTTTTT. This codes for CSVRSVTNTGELFF. V is TRBV29-1 and J is TRBJ2-2; D gene uncertain. Germline V gene sequence: CDR1 SQVTM, CDR2 ANQGSEA. The CDR3 has 14 residues. Trimming removed 6 bases at V and 0 bases at J, with 11 bases between.

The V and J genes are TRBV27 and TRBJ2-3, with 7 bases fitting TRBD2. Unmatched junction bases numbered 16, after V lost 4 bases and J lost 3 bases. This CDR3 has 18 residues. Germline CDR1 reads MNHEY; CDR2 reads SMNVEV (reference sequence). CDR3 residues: CASSYLPRGREGTDTQYF. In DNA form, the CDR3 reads TGTGCCAGCAGTTACCTGCCCCGAGGCAGGGAGGGGACAGATACGCAGTATTTT.

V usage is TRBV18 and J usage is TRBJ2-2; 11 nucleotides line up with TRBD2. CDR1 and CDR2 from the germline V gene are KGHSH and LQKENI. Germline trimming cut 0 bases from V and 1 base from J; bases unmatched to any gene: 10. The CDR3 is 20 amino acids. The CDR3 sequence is CASSPPANLAGGLNTGELFF. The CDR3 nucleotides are TGTGCCAGCTCACCACCAGCCAACCTAGCGGGGGGCTTGAACACCGGGGAGCTGTTTTTT. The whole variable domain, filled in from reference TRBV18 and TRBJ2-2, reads NAGVMQNPRHLVRRRGQEARLRCSPMKGHSHVYWYRQLPEEGLKFMVYLQKENIIDESGMPKERFSAEFPKEGPSILRIQQVVRGDSAAYFCASSPPANLAGGLNTGELFFGEGSRLTVL.

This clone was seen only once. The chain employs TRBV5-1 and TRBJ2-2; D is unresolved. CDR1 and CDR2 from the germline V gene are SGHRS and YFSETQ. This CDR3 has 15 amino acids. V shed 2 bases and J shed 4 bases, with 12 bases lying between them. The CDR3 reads CASSLQVSGTGELFF. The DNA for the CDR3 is TGCGCCAGCAGCTTACAAGTCTCGGGCACCGGGGAGCTGTTTTTT.

CDR3 nucleotide sequence: TGTGCCAGCTCACAAGGTAGCTACAATGAGCAGTTCTTC. As protein: CASSQGSYNEQFF. The chain carries TRBV18 and TRBJ2-1; D not resolved. CDR3 size: 13 residues. V dropped 4 bases and J dropped 3 bases, with 7 bases sitting between them. Germline loops: CDR1 KGHSH, CDR2 LQKENI.